Below, one T cell receptor (beta chain) is given with its context. Its antigen is unidentified. This sample includes further DNA sequences coding for the same CDR3. The CDR3 spans 15 residues. V was pared by 2 bases and J by 1 base, with 12 bases between. CDR1 is SGHRS, CDR2 YFSETQ, per germline. Isolated RNA was reverse transcribed in full, so expressed TCRB transcripts were sequenced. Assay: immunoSEQ multiplex PCR; the TCRdb copy retains only in-frame clones and omits some. The data show about 99,000 clones, under 30% seen once. These data belong to a study of beta chain features in type 1 diabetes. Study-wide context: Age, gender and cell yields were similar between patients and healthy donors.

Study-wide points: Researchers report that Type 1 diabetes patients had moderately but significantly shorter TCRB CDR3s across all four CD4+ subsets.

The sample taken for sequencing was central memory CD4+ T cells from blood. The chain joins TRBV5-1 to TRBJ1-1; tentatively, D is TRBD1 (6 bases). The receptor was derived from a woman between 18 and 29 years old with type 1 diabetes. The CDR3 DNA sequence: TGCGCCAGCAGCTTAGGGGGACGGAAGAACACTGAAGCTTTCTTT. Translating it yields CASSLGGRKNTEAFF.